This T cell receptor (beta chain) emerged from a study of cytomegalovirus exposure and HLA in healthy donors. Vbeta (60) and Jbeta (13) primers were used in the PCR. TCRdb keeps only in-frame clones here, not all; method: immunoSEQ multiplex PCR. The top ten clones hold 0.94% of a sample with about 130,000 clones, roughly four fifths of them seen once. This CDR3 has 12 amino acids. Germline assignment: CDR1 MNHEY and CDR2 SMNVEV (reference sequence). V shed 11 bases, J shed 3 bases, and the junction held 7 bases outside the gene matches. Regarding the study as a whole: A few of the chains that were CMV-associated were confirmed in vitro to be specific for CMV antigens. Some public TCRs appeared in many individuals, while most sequences were rare. It has been reported that TCR beta sequences accurately predicted the HLA-A and HLA-B alleles of most subjects.

Points on this clone: Its cognate antigen is unknown.

The material sequenced was PBMCs. The rearrangement joins TRBV27 to TRBJ2-7; 7 bases fit TRBD1. The TCR originated in a woman aged 55 to 70 in good health and CMV-seronegative. The CDR3 here is CAARDRSYEQYF. Written as DNA, the CDR3 is TGTGCCGCCCGGGACAGAAGCTACGAGCAGTACTTC.